This T cell receptor (beta chain) appears in the sequencing data of a study of control samples from healthy donors and cancer patients. TCRdb's table, derived via immunoSEQ multiplex PCR, lists solely in-frame clones and lacks some. The sample shows 40,000 to 60,000 clones, 80% to 90% of them seen only once. The CDR3 has 16 amino acids. Trimming at V came to 2 bases and at J to 7 bases, leaving 11 bases not matched to a gene. CDR1 KGHSH and CDR2 LQKENI come from the germline V gene. Sequencing was carried out using PBMCs. The sequence derives from a woman between 50 and 59 years old with lung cancer. J is TRBJ2-4 and V is TRBV18; 7 positions agree with TRBD2. CDR3 region: CASSPVSGERGNIQYF. For the CDR3, the DNA is TGTGCCAGCTCACCAGTCAGCGGGGAACGGGGGAACATTCAGTACTTC.